This T cell receptor (beta chain) was identified during a study of blood T cell repertoires in COVID-19. Study context: Material from acute and convalescent COVID-19 was sourced from the United States, Italy and Spain. Sample material is recorded as cDNA or gDNA derived from T cells, B-cell-depleted T cells, or PBMCs.

This clone was seen a few times. There are 15 residues in the CDR3. Per germline, CDR1 MNHEY and CDR2 SVGEGT. With V trimmed by 4 bases and J by 8 bases, 12 bases remained unmatched. Some clones are missing from TCRdb's copy, which holds only in-frame ones; the method was immunoSEQ multiplex PCR. This repertoire shows about 150,000 clones, roughly nine tenths found once; its top ten account for 4%. The sequence came from a woman in her 70s with acute or convalescent COVID-19. The chain employs TRBV6-2 or TRBV6-3 and TRBJ1-2, with 8 nucleotides matching TRBD1. The specimen sequenced was peripheral blood. The CDR3 nucleotides read TGTGCCAGCAGTTCCCGGGACAGGTCGGGCGGAGGCTACACCTTC. This translates into CASSSRDRSGGGYTF.